The 32 T cell receptor beta chains below come from one sample, sequenced in a study of cytomegalovirus exposure and HLA in healthy donors. PCR amplification relied on 60 Vbeta primers (plus 13 Jbeta primers). TCRdb keeps only in-frame clones here, not all; method: immunoSEQ multiplex PCR. The sample contains 150,000 to 200,000 clones, 75% to 85% of which appear only once. The sequenced sample was PBMCs. These receptors came from a female donor in good health and CMV-seronegative.

The chain combines TRBV7-3 with TRBJ2-7, with TRBD2 matching 8 bases. The CDR3 spans 15 residues. Per the germline V gene, CDR1 is SGHTA and CDR2 is FQGTGA. Trimming removed 2 bases from V and 0 bases from J; junction bases left unmatched: 3. CDR3 DNA: TGTGCCAGCAGCTTAGTAGCGGGGAGCTCCTACGAGCAGTACTTC. Translation gives CASSLVAGSSYEQYF.

This clone was detected only a few times. The chain joins TRBV5-1 to TRBJ1-1; 7 bases fit TRBD1. From germline, CDR1 is SGHRS and CDR2 YFSETQ. The CDR3 runs to 16 residues. V was clipped by 0 bases and J by 1 base; unmatched bases: 6. CDR3 protein: CASSLEGAGRNTEAFF. The CDR3 region has the DNA TGCGCCAGCAGCTTGGAGGGGGCAGGCAGGAACACTGAAGCTTTCTTT. The whole variable domain, filled in from reference TRBV5-1 and TRBJ1-1, reads KAGVTQTPRYLIKTRGQQVTLSCSPISGHRSVSWYQQTPGQGLQFLFEYFSETQRNKGNFPGRFSGRQFSNSRSEMNVSTLELGDSALYLCASSLEGAGRNTEAFFGQGTRLTVV.

The chain is built from TRBV19 and TRBJ2-1; 10 nucleotides line up with TRBD2. With V trimmed by 3 bases and J by 5 bases, 7 bases remained unmatched. The CDR3 sequence is 16 residues long. Germline V gene data show CDR1 as LNHDA and CDR2 as SQIVND (reference sequence). CDR3 sequence: CASSIFRAGGHNEQFF. The CDR3 DNA reads TGTGCCAGTAGTATCTTCCGAGCGGGAGGGCACAATGAGCAGTTCTTC.

This chain links TRBV27 with TRBJ2-3; possibly TRBD2 for D (5 bases). Germline CDR1 is MNHEY and CDR2 is SMNVEV (reference sequence). Trimming left V 4 bases short and J 6 bases short, with 14 bases between. This CDR3 is built from 14 residues. CDR3 residues: CASSSGLPRDTQYF. The CDR3 nucleotides read TGTGCCAGCAGTTCCGGACTCCCTCGGGATACGCAGTATTTT.

The genes are TRBV21-1 and TRBJ2-1; TRBD2 is the table's D call, not checked against the DNA. TRBV21-1 is a pseudogene segment. CDR3 length: 17 residues. The CDR3 DNA follows: TGTGCCAGCAGCAAAGAACTAGCGGGAAGGTTGGACAATGAGCAGTTCTTC. It yields the protein CASSKELAGRLDNEQFF.

This sequence joins TRBV6-6 and TRBJ2-3; 8 nucleotides agree with TRBD2. The CDR3 extends over 15 amino acids. Germline CDR1 and CDR2: MNHNY and SVGAGI (reference sequence). The trim removed 6 bases at V and 7 bases at J, leaving 12 bases unmatched. CDR3 DNA: TGTGCCAGCAGCTATCCCGCGGGGGGTTCGAATACGCAGTATTTT. Residues: CASSYPAGGSNTQYF.

A note on this clone: No DNA is shown, since the ends of the CDR3 on it are uncertain; the CDR3 is the one TCRdb lists. V gene TRBV2 combines with J gene TRBJ2-7; TRBD2, as called in the table, went unchecked against the DNA. The CDR3 extends over 14 residues, inclusive of both ends. Germline V CDR1 and CDR2: SNHLY, FYNNEI. The CDR3 reads CASSLVAEPLWQYF.

This clone turned up a few times. This chain links TRBV29-1 with TRBJ2-3; 9 nucleotides line up with TRBD2. V shed 5 bases and J 7 bases; nucleotides not matched to a gene: 10. Per germline, CDR1 SQVTM and CDR2 ANQGSEA. CDR3 length: 14 residues. Written as DNA, the CDR3 is TGCAGCGTTTGTCGGCTAGCGGGAATATATACGCAGTATTTT. Amino acids: CSVCRLAGIYTQYF.

There are a few counts of this clone. The genes are TRBV5-1 and TRBJ1-5, with 10 bases aligning to TRBD1. V shed 3 bases, J shed 7 bases, and the junction held 10 bases outside the gene matches. CDR3 size: 16 residues. In germline, CDR1 is SGHRS, CDR2 YFSETQ. CDR3 nucleotide sequence: TGCGCCAGCAGCTACAGACAGGGGGCGTTTGACCAGCCCCAGCATTTT. Translating gives CASSYRQGAFDQPQHF. Together with reference TRBV5-1 and TRBJ1-5, the CDR3 gives the full variable domain: KAGVTQTPRYLIKTRGQQVTLSCSPISGHRSVSWYQQTPGQGLQFLFEYFSETQRNKGNFPGRFSGRQFSNSRSEMNVSTLELGDSALYLCASSYRQGAFDQPQHFGDGTRLSIL.

This clone was counted between two and nine times. The chain links TRBV11-2 to TRBJ2-7; 9 bases align to TRBD2. V lost 1 base to trimming and J lost 7 bases; unmatched junction nucleotides: 8. This CDR3 has 15 residues. Germline V CDR1 and CDR2: SGHAT, FQNNGV. In nucleotides, the CDR3 is TGTGCCAGCAGCTTAGCATTAGCGGGAGAGGGGGAGCAGTACTTC. Its protein product is CASSLALAGEGEQYF.

The chain couples TRBV10-3 to TRBJ1-2; TRBD1 matches at 8 bases. V gave up 6 bases and J gave up 0 bases; unmatched junction bases: 9. The CDR3 is 16 residues long. CDR1 is ENHRY and CDR2 is SYGVKD in the germline V gene. CDR3 DNA sequence: TGTGCCATCAGCAACCCCCAGGGGGCGGCTAACTATGGCTACACCTTC. Encoded protein: CAISNPQGAANYGYTF.

V and J are TRBV19 and TRBJ2-3; no reliable D call. CDR3 length: 14 amino acids. Germline CDR1 reads LNHDA; CDR2 reads SQIVND (reference sequence). V lost 0 bases and J 8 bases, leaving 12 bases between the germline ends. The CDR3 DNA reads TGTGCCAGTAGTATAGATCAGCAAGGCGGTACGCAGTATTTT. It yields the protein CASSIDQQGGTQYF.

The chain has TRBV7-9 and TRBJ1-5, with a weak D call TRBD1 (6 bases). Germline V CDR1 and CDR2: SEHNR, FQNEAQ (reference sequence). The CDR3 is made up of 15 amino acids. Trimming left V 2 bases short and J 2 bases short, with 10 bases between. This CDR3 reads CASSLQTGGNQPQHF. The CDR3 nucleotides are TGTGCCAGCAGCTTACAGACAGGAGGCAATCAGCCCCAGCATTTT.

CDR3 bases: TGTGCCAGCAGCTTGCCCTTGCGGGGGGGCCTGTATGAGCAGTTCTTC. It yields the protein CASSLPLRGGLYEQFF. This chain links TRBV5-6 with TRBJ2-1; 9 bases line up with TRBD2. The germline gives CDR1 SGHDT, CDR2 YYEEEE. This CDR3 region has 16 residues. V lost 1 base, J lost 8 bases, and 10 bases stayed unmatched.

The V and J genes are TRBV7-9 and TRBJ2-5; TRBD2 matches at 14 bases. This CDR3 is built from 16 residues. Germline CDR1 is SEHNR and CDR2 is FQNEAQ (reference sequence). The V gene end was trimmed by 3 bases and the J gene end by 1 base; junction bases not matched to a gene: 1. CDR3 sequence (DNA): TGTGCCAGCAGCTTGGGACTAGCGGGGGCCCAAGAGACCCAGTACTTC. This codes for CASSLGLAGAQETQYF.

The chain uses TRBV9 and TRBJ2-7, with D possibly TRBD1 on 5 matching bases. V lost 2 bases to trimming and J lost 3 bases, with 6 bases between them. Per the germline V gene, CDR1 is SGDLS and CDR2 is YYNGEE. The length of the CDR3 is 12 residues. For the CDR3, the DNA is TGTGCCAGCAGCGTGGACAACTACGAGCAGTACTTC. This gives the protein CASSVDNYEQYF.

The rearrangement uses TRBV6-1 and TRBJ2-3; 7 bases map to TRBD2. Germline V CDR1 and CDR2: MNHNS, SASEGT. V trimming: 1 base; J trimming: 1 base; junction bases outside the gene matches: 2. The CDR3 contains 15 residues. The CDR3 region is CASSEGTRGTDTQYF. Here the CDR3 DNA reads TGTGCCAGCAGTGAAGGGACTAGGGGCACAGATACGCAGTATTTT.

In the case of this clone: Other DNA sequences in the same sample also yield this CDR3. The chain combines TRBV6-1 with TRBJ1-6, with unresolved D. V gave up 9 bases and J gave up 10 bases, with 16 bases separating them. The CDR3 totals 13 residues. Germline CDR1 reads MNHNS; CDR2 reads SASEGT. The CDR3 sequence: CASGAGSRSPLHF. The CDR3 nucleotides read TGTGCCAGTGGAGCCGGTTCAAGATCACCCCTCCACTTT.

The chain combines TRBV7-9 with TRBJ2-2; D might be TRBD1 (5 bases). Trimming took off 6 bases at V and 3 bases at J, with 14 bases between the two ends. Germline loops: CDR1 SEHNR, CDR2 FQNEAQ (reference sequence). The CDR3 consists of 15 residues. DNA of the CDR3: TGTGCCAGCAGTTTCCAGGGTCCGCACACCGGGGAGCTGTTTTTT. Encoded protein: CASSFQGPHTGELFF.

The CDR3 DNA reads as TGCAGCGTTCTGACAGGGAGAGACTACGAGCAGTACTTC. Protein: CSVLTGRDYEQYF. V gene TRBV29-1 combines with J gene TRBJ2-7; 7 bases line up with TRBD1. Unmatched junction bases numbered 7, after V lost 5 bases and J lost 3 bases. Germline assignment: CDR1 SQVTM and CDR2 ANQGSEA. The CDR3 extends over 13 amino acids.

The count of this clone is one. This chain links TRBV5-4 with TRBJ2-1, with 8 nucleotides matching TRBD2. V gave up 4 bases and J gave up 4 bases; unmatched junction bases: 19. The germline gives CDR1 SGHNT, CDR2 YYREEE (reference sequence). The CDR3 contains 19 residues. CDR3 coding DNA: TGTGCCAGCAGCCCCATCAATCGGCAGGGCGGGAGGTCGTACAATGAGCAGTTCTTC. This gives the protein CASSPINRQGGRSYNEQFF.

V gene TRBV14 combines with J gene TRBJ1-6; 8 bases agree with TRBD1. V was pared by 0 bases and J by 5 bases, with 9 bases of the junction left unmatched. CDR1 and CDR2 from the germline V gene are SGHDN and FVKESK. The CDR3 consists of 18 residues. The CDR3 DNA is TGTGCCAGCAGCCAAGACTCAGGACAGGGCTTACATAATTCACCCCTCCACTTT. Translated: CASSQDSGQGLHNSPLHF.

Comments on this clone: A junction boundary mismatches the germline segment, possibly from a read error. The CDR3 here is CATSRREGFDEQFF. The DNA for the CDR3 is TGTGCCACCAGTCGGCGGGAGGGGTTTGATGAGCAGTTCTTC. This rearrangement joins TRBV2 to TRBJ2-1; 9 bases line up with TRBD2. The CDR3 length is 14 residues. Looked up from germline, CDR1 is SNHLY and CDR2 is FYNNEI.

This clone has only a few counts. The chain recombines TRBV2 with TRBJ2-4; D possibly corresponds to TRBD1 (6 bases). Germline V CDR1 and CDR2: SNHLY, FYNNEI. This CDR3 comprises 12 residues. Trimming pared 10 bases from V and 12 bases from J, leaving 19 bases between. For the CDR3, the DNA is TGTGCCACACGGTCACAGGGTAGCAGTCAGTACTTC. Translated: CATRSQGSSQYF. Drawing the rest from reference TRBV2 and TRBJ2-4, the complete variable domain is EPEVTQTPSHQVTQMGQEVILRCVPISNHLYFYWYRQILGQKVEFLVSFYNNEISEKSEIFDDQFSVERPDGSNFTLKIRSTKLEDSAMYFCATRSQGSSQYFGAGTRLSVL.

The gene calls are TRBV4-3 and TRBJ2-2, with no clear D. CDR3 length equals 17 residues. Germline V gene lookup returns CDR1 LGHNA and CDR2 YSLEER. V lost 0 bases to trimming and J lost 3 bases, with 14 bases between them. In nucleotides, the CDR3 is TGCGCCAGCAGCCAAGAACTGCCTTATCTAGACACCGGGGAGCTGTTTTTT. Its protein product is CASSQELPYLDTGELFF.

The chain carries TRBV9 and TRBJ2-5; 8 positions match TRBD1. There are 15 residues in the CDR3. The ends lost 0 bases at V and 2 bases at J; junction bases unmatched: 3. CDR1 is SGDLS and CDR2 is YYNGEE in the germline V gene. CDR3 sequence reads: CASSVETGGQETQYF. The CDR3 DNA is TGTGCCAGCAGCGTAGAAACAGGGGGGCAAGAGACCCAGTACTTC.

The chain is built from TRBV10-3 and TRBJ2-2; D may be TRBD2 (6 bases). Trimming removed 0 bases at V and 7 bases at J, with 12 bases between. The CDR3 totals 15 residues. The germline gives CDR1 ENHRY, CDR2 SYGVKD. CDR3 sequence: CAISESKRENGELFF. CDR3 DNA: TGTGCCATCAGTGAGTCGAAACGGGAGAACGGGGAGCTGTTTTTT.

Only one count was recorded for this clone. This sequence joins TRBV11-1 and TRBJ2-2; D uncertain. The CDR3 totals 13 residues. The germline V gene has CDR1 SGHAT and CDR2 FQDESV (reference sequence). Trimming stripped 6 bases from V and 5 bases from J, with 10 bases between. The CDR3 loop is CASSPSRTGELFF. The CDR3 DNA follows: TGTGCCAGCAGTCCTTCCAGGACCGGGGAGCTGTTTTTT.

As to this clone: Mismatch with germline at one junction end may stem from a read error. The sample carries other DNA sequences with the same CDR3. The V call is TRBV6-4, the J call TRBJ2-2; 10 nucleotides agree with TRBD1. The CDR3 is made up of 15 amino acids. Per germline, CDR1 MRHNA and CDR2 SNTAGT. The CDR3 nucleotides read TGCGCCAGCAGTGTAAAGGGACAGGGGACCGGGGAGCTGTTTTTT. Protein: CASSVKGQGTGELFF.

The chain uses TRBV20-1 and TRBJ2-7; D gene unclear. Germline V gene lookup returns CDR1 DFQATT and CDR2 SNEGSKA (reference sequence). This CDR3 is 11 amino acids long. Trimming cost V 6 bases and J 7 bases, with 13 bases left between them. The CDR3 sequence is CSAEHSLEQYF. The CDR3 coding sequence is TGCAGTGCCGAGCACTCCTTGGAGCAGTACTTC.

Only a few counts were recorded for this clone. The gene calls are TRBV28 and TRBJ2-1; 8 nucleotides align to TRBD2. CDR3 length: 15 residues. Germline values: CDR1 MDHEN, CDR2 SYDVKM. V trimming: 7 bases; J trimming: 3 bases; junction bases outside the gene matches: 8. The CDR3 here is CASTVAGTVYNEQFF. CDR3 nucleotides: TGTGCCAGCACCGTAGCGGGGACCGTCTACAATGAGCAGTTCTTC.

The chain employs TRBV7-2 and TRBJ2-1; possibly TRBD2 for D (7 bases). CDR3 size: 16 residues. V lost 1 base and J 4 bases, leaving 14 bases between the germline ends. Germline V gene data show CDR1 as SGHTA and CDR2 as FQGNSA. CDR3 in amino acids: CASSLVRRGQYNEQFF. CDR3 sequence (DNA): TGTGCCAGCAGCTTAGTTCGGCGGGGGCAGTACAATGAGCAGTTCTTC.